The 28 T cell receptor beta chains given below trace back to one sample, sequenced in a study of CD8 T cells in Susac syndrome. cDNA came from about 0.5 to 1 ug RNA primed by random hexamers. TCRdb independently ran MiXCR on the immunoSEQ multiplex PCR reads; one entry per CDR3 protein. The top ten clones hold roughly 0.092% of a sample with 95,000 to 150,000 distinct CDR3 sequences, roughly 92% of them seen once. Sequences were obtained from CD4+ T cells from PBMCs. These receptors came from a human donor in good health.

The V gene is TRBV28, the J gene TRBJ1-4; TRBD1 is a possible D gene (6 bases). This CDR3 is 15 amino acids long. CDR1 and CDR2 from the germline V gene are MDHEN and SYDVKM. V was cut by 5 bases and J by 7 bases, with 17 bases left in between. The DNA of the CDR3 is TGTGCCAGCAGTGACGACAGGCAAGGGTTTGAAAAACTGTTTTTT. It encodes CASSDDRQGFEKLFF.

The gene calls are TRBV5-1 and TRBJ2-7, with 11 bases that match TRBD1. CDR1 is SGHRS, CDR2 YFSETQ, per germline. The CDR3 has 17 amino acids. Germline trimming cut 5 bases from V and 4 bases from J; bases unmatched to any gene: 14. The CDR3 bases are TGCGCCAGCAGTTCCGGGACAGGGGGACCTCGGGGGTACGAGCAGTACTTC. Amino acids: CASSSGTGGPRGYEQYF.

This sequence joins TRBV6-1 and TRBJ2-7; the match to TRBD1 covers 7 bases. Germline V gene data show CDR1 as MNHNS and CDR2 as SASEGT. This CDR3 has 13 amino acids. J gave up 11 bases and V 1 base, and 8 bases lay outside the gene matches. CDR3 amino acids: CASSEGTGKGEYF. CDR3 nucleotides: TGTGCCAGCAGTGAAGGGACAGGCAAAGGCGAGTACTTC.

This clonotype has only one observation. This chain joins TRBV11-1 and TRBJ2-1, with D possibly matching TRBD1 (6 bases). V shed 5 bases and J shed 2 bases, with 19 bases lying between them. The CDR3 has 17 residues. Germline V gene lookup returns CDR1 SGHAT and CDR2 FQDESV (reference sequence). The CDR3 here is CASSHPADSATYNEQFF. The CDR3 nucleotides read TGTGCCAGCAGCCACCCCGCGGACAGCGCTACCTACAATGAGCAGTTCTTC.

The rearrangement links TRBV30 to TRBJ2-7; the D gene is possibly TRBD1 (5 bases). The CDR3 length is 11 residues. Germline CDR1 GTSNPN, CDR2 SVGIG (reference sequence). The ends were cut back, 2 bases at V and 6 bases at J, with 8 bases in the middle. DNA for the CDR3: TGTGCCTGGAGTAACCAGGGCGAGCAGTACTTC. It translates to CAWSNQGEQYF.

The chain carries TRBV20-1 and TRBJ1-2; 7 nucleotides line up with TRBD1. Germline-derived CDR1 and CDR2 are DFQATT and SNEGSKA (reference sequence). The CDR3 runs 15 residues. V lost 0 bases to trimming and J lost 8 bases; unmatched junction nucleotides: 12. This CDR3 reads CSARDRRLGQRGYTF. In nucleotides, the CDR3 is TGCAGTGCTAGAGACCGAAGATTGGGACAGCGGGGCTACACCTTC.

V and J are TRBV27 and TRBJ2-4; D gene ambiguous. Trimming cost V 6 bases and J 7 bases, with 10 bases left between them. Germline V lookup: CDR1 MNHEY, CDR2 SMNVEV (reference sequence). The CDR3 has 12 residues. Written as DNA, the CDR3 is TGTGCCAGCAGGGATCTGCGGAACATTCAGTACTTC. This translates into CASRDLRNIQYF.

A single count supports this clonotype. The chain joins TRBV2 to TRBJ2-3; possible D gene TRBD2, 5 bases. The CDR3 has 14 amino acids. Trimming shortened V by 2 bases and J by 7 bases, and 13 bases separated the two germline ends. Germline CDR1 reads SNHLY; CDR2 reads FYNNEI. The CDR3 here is CASSEWASGNTQYF. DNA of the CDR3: TGTGCCAGCAGTGAATGGGCCTCGGGGAATACGCAGTATTTT.

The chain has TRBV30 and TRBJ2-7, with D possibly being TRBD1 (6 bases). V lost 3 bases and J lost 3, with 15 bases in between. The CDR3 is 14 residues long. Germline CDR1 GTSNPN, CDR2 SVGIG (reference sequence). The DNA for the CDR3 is TGTGCCTGGAGGAGGACGGGACACGGCTACGAGCAGTACTTC. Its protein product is CAWRRTGHGYEQYF.

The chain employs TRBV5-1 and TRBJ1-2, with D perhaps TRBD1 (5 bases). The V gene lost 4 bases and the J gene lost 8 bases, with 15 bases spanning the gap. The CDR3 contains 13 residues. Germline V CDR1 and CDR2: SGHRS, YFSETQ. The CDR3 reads CASSPGRGVGYTF. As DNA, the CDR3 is TGCGCCAGCAGCCCTGGGAGGGGCGTGGGCTACACCTTC.

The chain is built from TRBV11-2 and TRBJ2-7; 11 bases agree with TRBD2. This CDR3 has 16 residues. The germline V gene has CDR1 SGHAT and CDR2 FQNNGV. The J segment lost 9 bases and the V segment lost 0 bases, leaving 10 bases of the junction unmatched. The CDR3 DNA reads TGTGCCAGCAGCTTAGATGGCCTAGCGGGAGGACCAGGGCAGTACTTC. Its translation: CASSLDGLAGGPGQYF.

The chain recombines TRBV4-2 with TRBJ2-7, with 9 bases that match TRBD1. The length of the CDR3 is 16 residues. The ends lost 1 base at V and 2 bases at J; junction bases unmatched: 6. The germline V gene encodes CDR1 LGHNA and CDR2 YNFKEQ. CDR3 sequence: CASSQADRGIPYEQYF. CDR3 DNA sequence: TGTGCCAGCAGCCAAGCAGACAGGGGGATTCCCTACGAGCAGTACTTC.

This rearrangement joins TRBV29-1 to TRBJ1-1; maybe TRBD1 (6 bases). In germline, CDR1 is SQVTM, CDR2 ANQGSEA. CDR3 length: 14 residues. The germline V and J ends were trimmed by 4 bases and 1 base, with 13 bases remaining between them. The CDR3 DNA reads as TGCAGCGTTGTAAAAGGGGGGCCGAACACTGAAGCTTTCTTT. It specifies CSVVKGGPNTEAFF. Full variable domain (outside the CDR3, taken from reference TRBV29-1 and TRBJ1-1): SAVISQKPSRDICQRGTSLTIQCQVDSQVTMMFWYRQQPGQSLTLIATANQGSEATYESGFVIDKFPISRPNLTFSTLTVSNMSPEDSSIYLCSVVKGGPNTEAFFGQGTRLTVV.

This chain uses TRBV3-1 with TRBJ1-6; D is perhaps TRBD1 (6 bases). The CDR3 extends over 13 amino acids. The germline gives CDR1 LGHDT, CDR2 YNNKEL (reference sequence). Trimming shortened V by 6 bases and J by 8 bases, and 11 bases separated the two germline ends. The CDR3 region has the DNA TGTGCCAGCAGGGACTCAGGGGATTCACCCCTCCACTTT. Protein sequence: CASRDSGDSPLHF.

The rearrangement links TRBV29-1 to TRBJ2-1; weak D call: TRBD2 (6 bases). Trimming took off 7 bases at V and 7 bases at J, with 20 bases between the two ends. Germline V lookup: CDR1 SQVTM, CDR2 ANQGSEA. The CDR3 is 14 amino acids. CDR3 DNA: TGCAGCGCCTCACGGGTCACTGCGGGGAATGAGCAGTTCTTC. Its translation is CSASRVTAGNEQFF.

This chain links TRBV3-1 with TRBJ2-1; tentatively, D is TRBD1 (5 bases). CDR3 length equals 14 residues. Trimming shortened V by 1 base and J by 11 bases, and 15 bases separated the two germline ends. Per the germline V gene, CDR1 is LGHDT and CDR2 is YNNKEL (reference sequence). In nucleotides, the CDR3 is TGTGCCAGCAGCCAAGGACAGACCATCCCGAAGCAGTTCTTC. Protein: CASSQGQTIPKQFF.

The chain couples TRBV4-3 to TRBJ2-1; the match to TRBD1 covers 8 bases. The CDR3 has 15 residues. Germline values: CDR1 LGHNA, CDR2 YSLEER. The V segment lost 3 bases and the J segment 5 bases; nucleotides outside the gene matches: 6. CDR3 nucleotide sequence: TGCGCCAGCAGCCAGGAAGGACAGGGTCACAATGAGCAGTTCTTC. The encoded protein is CASSQEGQGHNEQFF.

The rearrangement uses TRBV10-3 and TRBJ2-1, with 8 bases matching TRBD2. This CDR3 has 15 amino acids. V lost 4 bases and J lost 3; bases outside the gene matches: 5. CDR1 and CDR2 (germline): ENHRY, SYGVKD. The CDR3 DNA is TGTGCCATCAGTGGGAGCGGGAGCGTCTACAATGAGCAGTTCTTC. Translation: CAISGSGSVYNEQFF.

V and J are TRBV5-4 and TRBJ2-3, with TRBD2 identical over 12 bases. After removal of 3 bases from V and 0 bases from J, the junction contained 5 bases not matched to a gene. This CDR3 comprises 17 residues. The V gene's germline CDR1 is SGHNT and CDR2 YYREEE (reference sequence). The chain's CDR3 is CASSSRLAGASTDTQYF. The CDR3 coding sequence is TGTGCCAGCAGCTCACGACTAGCGGGGGCGAGCACAGATACGCAGTATTTT.

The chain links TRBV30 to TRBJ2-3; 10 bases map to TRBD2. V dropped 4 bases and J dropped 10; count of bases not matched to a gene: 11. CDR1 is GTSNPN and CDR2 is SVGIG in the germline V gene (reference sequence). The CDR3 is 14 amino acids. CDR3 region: CAWKLAGTGGAQYF. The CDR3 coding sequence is TGTGCCTGGAAACTAGCGGGGACTGGGGGGGCGCAGTATTTT.

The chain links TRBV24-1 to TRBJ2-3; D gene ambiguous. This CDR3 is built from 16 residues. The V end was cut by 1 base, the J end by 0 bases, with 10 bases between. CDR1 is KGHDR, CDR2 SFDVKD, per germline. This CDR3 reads CATSDFGITSTDTQYF. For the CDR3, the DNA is TGTGCCACCAGTGATTTCGGTATAACTAGCACAGATACGCAGTATTTT.

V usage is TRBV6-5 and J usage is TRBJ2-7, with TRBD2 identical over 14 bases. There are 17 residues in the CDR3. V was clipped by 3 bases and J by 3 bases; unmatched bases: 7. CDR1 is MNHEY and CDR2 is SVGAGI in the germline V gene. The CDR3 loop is CASSYTGTSGRSYEQYF. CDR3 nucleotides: TGTGCCAGCAGTTATACCGGGACTAGCGGGAGAAGCTACGAGCAGTACTTC.

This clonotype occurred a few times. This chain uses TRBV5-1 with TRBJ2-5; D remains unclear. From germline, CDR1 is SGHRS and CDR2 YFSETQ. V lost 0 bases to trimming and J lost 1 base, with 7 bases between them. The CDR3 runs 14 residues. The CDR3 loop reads CASSLGAAQETQYF. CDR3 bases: TGCGCCAGCAGCTTGGGGGCAGCCCAAGAGACCCAGTACTTC.

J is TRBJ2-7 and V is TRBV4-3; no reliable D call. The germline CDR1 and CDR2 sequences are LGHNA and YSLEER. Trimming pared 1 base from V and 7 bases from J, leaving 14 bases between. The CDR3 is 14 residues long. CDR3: CASSQGHAASEQYF. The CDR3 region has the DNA TGCGCCAGCAGCCAAGGACACGCCGCTAGTGAGCAGTACTTC.

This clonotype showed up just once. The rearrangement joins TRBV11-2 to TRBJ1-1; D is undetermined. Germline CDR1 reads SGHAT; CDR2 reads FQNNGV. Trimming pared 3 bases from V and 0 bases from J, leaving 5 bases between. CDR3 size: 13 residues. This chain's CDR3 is CASSFGLNTEAFF. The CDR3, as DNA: TGTGCCAGCAGCTTCGGGTTGAACACTGAAGCTTTCTTT.

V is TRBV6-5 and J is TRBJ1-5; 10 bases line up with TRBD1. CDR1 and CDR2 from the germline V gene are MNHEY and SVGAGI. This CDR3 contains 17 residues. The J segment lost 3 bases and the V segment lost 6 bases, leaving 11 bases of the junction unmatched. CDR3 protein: CASRDSDRGLDNQPQHF. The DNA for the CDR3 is TGTGCCAGCAGAGACTCAGACAGGGGGCTCGACAATCAGCCCCAGCATTTT.

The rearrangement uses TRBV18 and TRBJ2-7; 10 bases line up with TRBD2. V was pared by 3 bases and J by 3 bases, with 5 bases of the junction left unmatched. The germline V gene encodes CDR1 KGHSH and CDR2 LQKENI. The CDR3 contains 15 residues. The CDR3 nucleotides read TGTGCCAGCTCACCTCCCCAGCGGGAGGGCTACGAGCAGTACTTC. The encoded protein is CASSPPQREGYEQYF. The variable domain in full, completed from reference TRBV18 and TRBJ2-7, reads NAGVMQNPRHLVRRRGQEARLRCSPMKGHSHVYWYRQLPEEGLKFMVYLQKENIIDESGMPKERFSAEFPKEGPSILRIQQVVRGDSAAYFCASSPPQREGYEQYFGPGTRLTVT.

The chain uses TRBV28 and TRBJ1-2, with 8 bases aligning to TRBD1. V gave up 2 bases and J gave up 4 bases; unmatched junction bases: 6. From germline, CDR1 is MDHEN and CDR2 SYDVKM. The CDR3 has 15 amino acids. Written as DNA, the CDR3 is TGTGCCAGCAGTTTACCGGACAGGGCGCTCTATGGCTACACCTTC. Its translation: CASSLPDRALYGYTF.